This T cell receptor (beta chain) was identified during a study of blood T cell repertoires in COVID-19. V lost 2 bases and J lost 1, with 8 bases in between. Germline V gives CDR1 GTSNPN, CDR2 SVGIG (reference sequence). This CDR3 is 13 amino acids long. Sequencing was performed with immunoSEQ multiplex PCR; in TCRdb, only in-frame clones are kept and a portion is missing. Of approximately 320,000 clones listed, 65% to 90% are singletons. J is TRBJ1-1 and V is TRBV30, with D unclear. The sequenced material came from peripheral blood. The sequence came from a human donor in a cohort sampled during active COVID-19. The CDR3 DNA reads TGTGCCTGGAGTATGGTAGAGAACACTGAAGCTTTCTTT. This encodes CAWSMVENTEAFF.